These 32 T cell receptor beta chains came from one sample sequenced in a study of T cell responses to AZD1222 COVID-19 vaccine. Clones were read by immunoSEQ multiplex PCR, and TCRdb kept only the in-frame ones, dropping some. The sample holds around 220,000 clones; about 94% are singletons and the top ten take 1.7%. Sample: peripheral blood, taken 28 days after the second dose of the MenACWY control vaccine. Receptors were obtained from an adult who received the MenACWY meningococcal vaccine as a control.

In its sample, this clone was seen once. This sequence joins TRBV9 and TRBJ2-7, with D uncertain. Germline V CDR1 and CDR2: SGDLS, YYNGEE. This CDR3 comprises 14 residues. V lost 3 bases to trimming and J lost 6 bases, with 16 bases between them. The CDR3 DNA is TGTGCCAGCAGCGCGAACCTAGTTGGGCTCGAGCAGTACTTC. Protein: CASSANLVGLEQYF.

CDR3 sequence reads: CASSEVLTTGELFF. In DNA form, the CDR3 reads TGTGCCAGCAGTGAGGTTTTGACCACCGGGGAGCTGTTTTTT. The rearrangement joins TRBV2 to TRBJ2-2, with D uncertain. Per the germline V gene, CDR1 is SNHLY and CDR2 is FYNNEI. The CDR3 sequence is 14 residues long. Trimming cost V 3 bases and J 4 bases, with 9 bases left between them.

The CDR3 DNA sequence: TGCAGCGTTGAGGGTGGAGACACGTACACCGGGGAGCTGTTTTTT. This sequence encodes CSVEGGDTYTGELFF. This chain connects TRBV29-1 to TRBJ2-2; D remains ambiguous. V dropped 3 bases and J dropped 3 bases, with 14 bases sitting between them. The CDR3 covers 15 residues. Germline CDR1 and CDR2: SQVTM and ANQGSEA.

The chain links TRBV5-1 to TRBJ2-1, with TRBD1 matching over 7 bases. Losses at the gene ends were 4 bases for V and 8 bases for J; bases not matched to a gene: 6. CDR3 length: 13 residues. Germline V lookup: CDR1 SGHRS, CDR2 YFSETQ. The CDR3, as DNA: TGCGCCAGCAGCGGACAGGATAACCATGAGCAGTTCTTC. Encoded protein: CASSGQDNHEQFF. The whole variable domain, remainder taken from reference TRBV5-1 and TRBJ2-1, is KAGVTQTPRYLIKTRGQQVTLSCSPISGHRSVSWYQQTPGQGLQFLFEYFSETQRNKGNFPGRFSGRQFSNSRSEMNVSTLELGDSALYLCASSGQDNHEQFFGPGTRLTVL.

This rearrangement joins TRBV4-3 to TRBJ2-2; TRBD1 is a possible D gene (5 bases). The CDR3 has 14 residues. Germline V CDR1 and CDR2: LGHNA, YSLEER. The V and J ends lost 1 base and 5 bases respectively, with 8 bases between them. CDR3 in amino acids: CASSQVTGTGELFF. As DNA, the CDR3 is TGCGCCAGCAGCCAAGTTACAGGAACCGGGGAGCTGTTTTTT.

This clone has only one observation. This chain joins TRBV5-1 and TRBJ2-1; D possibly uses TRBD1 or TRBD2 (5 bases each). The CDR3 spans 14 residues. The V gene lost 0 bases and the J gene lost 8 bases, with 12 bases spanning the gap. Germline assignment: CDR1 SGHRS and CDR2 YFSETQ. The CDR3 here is CASSLGGRGDEQFF. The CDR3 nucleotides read TGCGCCAGCAGCTTGGGCGGACGAGGGGATGAGCAGTTCTTC. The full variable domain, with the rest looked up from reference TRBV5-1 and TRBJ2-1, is KAGVTQTPRYLIKTRGQQVTLSCSPISGHRSVSWYQQTPGQGLQFLFEYFSETQRNKGNFPGRFSGRQFSNSRSEMNVSTLELGDSALYLCASSLGGRGDEQFFGPGTRLTVL.

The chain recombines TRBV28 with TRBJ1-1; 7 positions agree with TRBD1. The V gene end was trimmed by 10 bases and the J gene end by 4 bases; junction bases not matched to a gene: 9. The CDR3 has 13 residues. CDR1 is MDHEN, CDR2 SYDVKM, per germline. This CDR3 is CATVRGGFTEAFF. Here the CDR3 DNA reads TGTGCCACCGTCCGAGGGGGCTTCACTGAAGCTTTCTTT.

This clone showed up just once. Written as DNA, the CDR3 is TGTGCCAGCAGCCCCCTTGTGACCTCTGGAAACACCATATATTTT. It yields the protein CASSPLVTSGNTIYF. The chain joins TRBV7-2 to TRBJ1-3; D gene uncertain. Trimming shortened V by 5 bases and J by 0 bases, and 11 bases separated the two germline ends. Germline V gene lookup returns CDR1 SGHTA and CDR2 FQGNSA. The CDR3 is made up of 15 amino acids.

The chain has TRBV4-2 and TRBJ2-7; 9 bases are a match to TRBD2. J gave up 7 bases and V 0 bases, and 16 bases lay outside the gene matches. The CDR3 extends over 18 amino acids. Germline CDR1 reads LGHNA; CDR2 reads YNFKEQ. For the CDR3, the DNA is TGTGCCAGCAGCCAAGAACTACCGCACCCGGGACTAGCCCGGGAGCAGTACTTC. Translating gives CASSQELPHPGLAREQYF.

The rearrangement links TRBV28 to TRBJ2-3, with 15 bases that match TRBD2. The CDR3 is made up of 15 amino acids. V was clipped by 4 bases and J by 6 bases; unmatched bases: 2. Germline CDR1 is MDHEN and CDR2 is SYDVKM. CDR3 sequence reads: CASSWTSGRADTQYF. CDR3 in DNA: TGTGCCAGCAGTTGGACTAGCGGGAGGGCGGATACGCAGTATTTT.

DNA of the CDR3: TGTGCCAGCAGAAGTCTCTACAGGGGGGATGAGCAGTTCTTC. This codes for CASRSLYRGDEQFF. The chain links TRBV6-6 to TRBJ2-1; 8 nucleotides agree with TRBD1. The CDR3 runs 14 residues. The junction had 9 bases not matched to a gene; V was cut back by 6 bases and J by 8 bases. The germline V gene has CDR1 MNHNY and CDR2 SVGAGI (reference sequence).

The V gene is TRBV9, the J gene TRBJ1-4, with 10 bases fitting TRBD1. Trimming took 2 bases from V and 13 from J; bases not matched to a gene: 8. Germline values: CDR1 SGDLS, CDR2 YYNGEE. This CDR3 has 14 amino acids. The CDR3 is CASSVDLTGGSLFF. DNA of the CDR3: TGTGCCAGCAGCGTCGACCTGACAGGGGGCTCACTGTTTTTT.

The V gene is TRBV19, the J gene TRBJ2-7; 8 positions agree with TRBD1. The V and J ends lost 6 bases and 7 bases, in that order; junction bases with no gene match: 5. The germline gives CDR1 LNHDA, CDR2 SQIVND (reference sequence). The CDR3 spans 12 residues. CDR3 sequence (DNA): TGTGCCAGTAGCCAGGGGGCGCGAGAGCAGTACTTC. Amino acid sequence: CASSQGAREQYF. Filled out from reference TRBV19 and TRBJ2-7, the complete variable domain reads DGGITQSPKYLFRKEGQNVTLSCEQNLNHDAMYWYRQDPGQGLRLIYYSQIVNDFQKGDIAEGYSVSREKKESFPLTVTSAQKNPTAFYLCASSQGAREQYFGPGTRLTVT.

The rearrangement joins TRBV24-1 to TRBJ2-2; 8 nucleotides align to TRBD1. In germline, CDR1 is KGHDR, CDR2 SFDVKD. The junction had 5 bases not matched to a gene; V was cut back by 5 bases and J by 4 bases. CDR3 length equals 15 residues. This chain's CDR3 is CATSGGQVVTGELFF. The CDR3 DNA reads TGTGCCACCAGTGGGGGACAGGTTGTCACCGGGGAGCTGTTTTTT.

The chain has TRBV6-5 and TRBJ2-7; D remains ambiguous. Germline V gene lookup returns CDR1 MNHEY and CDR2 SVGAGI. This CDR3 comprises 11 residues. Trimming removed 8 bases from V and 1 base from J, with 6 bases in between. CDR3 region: CASQTSYEQYF. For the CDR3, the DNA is TGTGCCAGCCAAACATCCTACGAGCAGTACTTC.

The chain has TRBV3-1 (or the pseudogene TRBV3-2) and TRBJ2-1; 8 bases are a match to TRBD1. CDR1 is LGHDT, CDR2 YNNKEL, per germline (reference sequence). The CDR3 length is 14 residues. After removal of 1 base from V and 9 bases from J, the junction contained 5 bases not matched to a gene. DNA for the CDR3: TGTGCCAGCAGCCAAGGGACAGGGAACGGTGAGCAGTTCTTC. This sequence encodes CASSQGTGNGEQFF.

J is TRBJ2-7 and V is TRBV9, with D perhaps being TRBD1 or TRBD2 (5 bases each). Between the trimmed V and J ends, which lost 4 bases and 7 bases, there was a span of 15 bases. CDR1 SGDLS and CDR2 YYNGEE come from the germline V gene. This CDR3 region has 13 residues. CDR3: CASSPSGGGEQYF. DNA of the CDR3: TGTGCCAGCAGCCCCAGTGGGGGTGGGGAGCAGTACTTC. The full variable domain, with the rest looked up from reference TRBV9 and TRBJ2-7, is DSGVTQTPKHLITATGQRVTLRCSPRSGDLSVYWYQQSLDQGLQFLIQYYNGEERAKGNILERFSAQQFPDLHSELNLSSLELGDSALYFCASSPSGGGEQYFGPGTRLTVT.

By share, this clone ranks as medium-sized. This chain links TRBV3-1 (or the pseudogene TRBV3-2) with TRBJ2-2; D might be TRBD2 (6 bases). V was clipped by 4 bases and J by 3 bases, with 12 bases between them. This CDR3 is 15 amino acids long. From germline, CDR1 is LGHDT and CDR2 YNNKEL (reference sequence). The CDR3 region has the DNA TGTGCCAGCAGCCCCGGGACTTCTGACACCGGGGAGCTGTTTTTT. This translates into CASSPGTSDTGELFF.

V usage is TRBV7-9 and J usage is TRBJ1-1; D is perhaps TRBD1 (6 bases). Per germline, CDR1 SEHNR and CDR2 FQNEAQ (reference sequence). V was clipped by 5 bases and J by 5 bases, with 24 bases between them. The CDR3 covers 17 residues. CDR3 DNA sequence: TGTGCCAGCAGCCTACCTGAGGTGGCCAGGGGTGGGACTGAAGCTTTCTTT. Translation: CASSLPEVARGGTEAFF. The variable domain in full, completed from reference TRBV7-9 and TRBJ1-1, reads DTGVSQNPRHKITKRGQNVTFRCDPISEHNRLYWYRQTLGQGPEFLTYFQNEAQLEKSRLLSDRFSAERPKGSFSTLEIQRTEQGDSAMYLCASSLPEVARGGTEAFFGQGTRLTVV.

The DNA for the CDR3 is TGTGCCAGCAGTGAAGGGCAGGATAACTATGGCTACACCTTC. Translated: CASSEGQDNYGYTF. The chain is built from TRBV2 and TRBJ1-2; D not resolved. CDR1 and CDR2 from the germline V gene are SNHLY and FYNNEI. V was shortened by 1 base and J by 1 base, with 7 bases between the two germline ends. The CDR3 runs to 14 residues.

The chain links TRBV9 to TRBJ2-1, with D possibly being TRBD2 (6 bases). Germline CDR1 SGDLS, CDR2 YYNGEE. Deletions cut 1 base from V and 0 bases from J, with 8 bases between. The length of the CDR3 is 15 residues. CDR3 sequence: CASSVLAASYNEQFF. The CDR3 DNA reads TGTGCCAGCAGCGTATTAGCGGCCTCCTACAATGAGCAGTTCTTC.

Written as DNA, the CDR3 is TGTGCCAGCAGTCTCCTAGCGGGAGGGGACAACGAGCAGTACTTC. This sequence encodes CASSLLAGGDNEQYF. This sequence joins TRBV28 and TRBJ2-7; the match to TRBD2 covers 12 bases. V was pared by 5 bases and J by 5 bases, with 7 bases of the junction left unmatched. The CDR3 length is 15 residues. Germline CDR1 MDHEN, CDR2 SYDVKM.

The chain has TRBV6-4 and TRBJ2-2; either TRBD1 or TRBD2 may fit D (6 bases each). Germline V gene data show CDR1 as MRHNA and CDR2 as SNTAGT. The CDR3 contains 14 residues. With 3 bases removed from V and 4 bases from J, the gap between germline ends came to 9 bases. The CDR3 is CASSEQGGTGELFF. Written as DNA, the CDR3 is TGTGCCAGCAGTGAACAGGGAGGCACCGGGGAGCTGTTTTTT.

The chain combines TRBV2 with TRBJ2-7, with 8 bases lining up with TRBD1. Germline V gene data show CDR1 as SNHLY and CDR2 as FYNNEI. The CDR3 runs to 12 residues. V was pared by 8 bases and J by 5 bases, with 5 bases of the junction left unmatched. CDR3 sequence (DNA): TGTGCCAGCGGGACAGGTGTTGACGAGCAGTACTTC. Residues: CASGTGVDEQYF.

The DNA for the CDR3 is TGTGCCACTTTCGGTGGGGTGGTCGACACTGAAGCTTTCTTT. Translated: CATFGGVVDTEAFF. This chain connects TRBV6-6 to TRBJ1-1; the D is unclear. The length of the CDR3 is 14 residues. Germline V gene lookup returns CDR1 MNHNY and CDR2 SVGAGI (reference sequence). V was trimmed by 10 bases and J by 3 bases, leaving 18 bases between them.

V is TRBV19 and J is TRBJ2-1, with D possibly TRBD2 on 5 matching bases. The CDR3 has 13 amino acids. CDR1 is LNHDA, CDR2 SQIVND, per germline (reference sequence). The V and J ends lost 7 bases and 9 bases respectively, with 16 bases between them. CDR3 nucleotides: TGTGCCAGTATGGGCACTAGTTTCGGTGAGCAGTTCTTC. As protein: CASMGTSFGEQFF.

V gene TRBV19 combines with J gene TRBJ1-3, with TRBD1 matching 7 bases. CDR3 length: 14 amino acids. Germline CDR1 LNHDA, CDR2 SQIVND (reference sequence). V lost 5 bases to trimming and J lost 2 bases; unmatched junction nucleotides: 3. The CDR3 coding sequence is TGTGCCAGTAGTCCCGGGACAGCTGGAAACACCATATATTTT. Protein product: CASSPGTAGNTIYF.

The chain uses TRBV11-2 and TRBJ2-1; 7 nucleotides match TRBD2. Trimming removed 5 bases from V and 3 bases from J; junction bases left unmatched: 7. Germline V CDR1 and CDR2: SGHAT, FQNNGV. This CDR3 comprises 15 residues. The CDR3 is CASSTVAGNYNEQFF. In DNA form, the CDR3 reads TGTGCCAGCAGCACTGTAGCGGGCAACTACAATGAGCAGTTCTTC.

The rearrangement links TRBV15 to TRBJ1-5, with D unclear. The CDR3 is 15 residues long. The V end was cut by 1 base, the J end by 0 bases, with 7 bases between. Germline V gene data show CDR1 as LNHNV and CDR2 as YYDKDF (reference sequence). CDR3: CATSRGTISNQPQHF. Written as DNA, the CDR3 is TGTGCCACCAGCAGAGGAACTATTAGCAATCAGCCCCAGCATTTT.

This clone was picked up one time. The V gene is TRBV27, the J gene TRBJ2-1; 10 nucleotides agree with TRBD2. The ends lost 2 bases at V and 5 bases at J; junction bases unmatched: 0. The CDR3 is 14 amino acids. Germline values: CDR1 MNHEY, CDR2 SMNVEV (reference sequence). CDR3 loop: CASSLTSGNNEQFF. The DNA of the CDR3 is TGTGCCAGCAGTTTAACTAGCGGGAACAATGAGCAGTTCTTC.

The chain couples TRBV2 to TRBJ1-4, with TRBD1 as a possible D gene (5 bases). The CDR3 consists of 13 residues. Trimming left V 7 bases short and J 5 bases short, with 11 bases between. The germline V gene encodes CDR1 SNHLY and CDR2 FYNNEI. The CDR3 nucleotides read TGTGCCAGCAAAGGGGTTGCGAATGAAAAACTGTTTTTT. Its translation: CASKGVANEKLFF.

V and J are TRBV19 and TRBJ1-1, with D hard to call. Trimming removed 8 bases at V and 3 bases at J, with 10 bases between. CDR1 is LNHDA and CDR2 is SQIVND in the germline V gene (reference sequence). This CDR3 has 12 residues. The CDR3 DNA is TGTGCCAGTCGAGGGAGGGACACTGAAGCTTTCTTT. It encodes CASRGRDTEAFF. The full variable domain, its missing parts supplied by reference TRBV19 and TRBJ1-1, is DGGITQSPKYLFRKEGQNVTLSCEQNLNHDAMYWYRQDPGQGLRLIYYSQIVNDFQKGDIAEGYSVSREKKESFPLTVTSAQKNPTAFYLCASRGRDTEAFFGQGTRLTVV.